The T cell receptor (beta chain) under discussion was sequenced for a study of T cell responses to AZD1222 COVID-19 vaccine. Study outcomes and limitations: Just a handful of AZD1222 recipients tested seropositive at baseline. Within unmutated variant regions lay the reported targets of nearly half of spike-specific TCRs. Researchers report vaccine-associated CD4 TCRs spanning spike, with dominance at 160-218 and 743-854. Receipt of two AZD1222 doses was followed by a rise in Spike-specific TCR breadth and depth.

The repertoire was sequenced with immunoSEQ multiplex PCR; TCRdb's copy has only in-frame clones and lacks some. Of over 100,000 clones in the sample, approximately 91% were seen once. This CDR3 spans 14 amino acids. Germline CDR1 is SNHLY and CDR2 is FYNNEI. V was pared by 4 bases and J by 1 base, with 10 bases between. Remarks on this clone: The antigen remains undetermined.

The input for sequencing was peripheral blood, taken 28 days after the second AZD1222 dose. This clonotype originated in an adult who received the AZD1222 COVID-19 vaccine. J is TRBJ1-1 and V is TRBV2; possible D gene TRBD1, 6 bases. The CDR3 is CASSAETGNTEAFF. The CDR3 DNA reads TGTGCCAGCAGTGCCGAGACAGGGAACACTGAAGCTTTCTTT.